These 11 T cell receptor beta chains originate from one sample sequenced in a study of identifying expanded T cells in peripheral blood. Profiling relied on immunoSEQ multiplex PCR, and the TCRdb table lists in-frame clones only, not all of them. This table holds around 120,000 clones, roughly 89% found once. Sequencing was carried out using blood. The receptors were gathered from a person aged 18 to 70 in good health.

The V call is TRBV2, the J call TRBJ2-3; 7 nucleotides match TRBD2. The germline V gene has CDR1 SNHLY and CDR2 FYNNEI. CDR3 length: 14 residues. Losses at the gene ends were 5 bases for V and 5 bases for J; bases not matched to a gene: 7. The CDR3 here is CASSREGRGDTQYF. The DNA for the CDR3 is TGTGCCAGCAGTAGGGAGGGACGCGGAGATACGCAGTATTTT.

The chain couples TRBV7-9 to TRBJ2-1, with TRBD2 identical over 9 bases. The V gene end was trimmed by 3 bases and the J gene end by 7 bases; junction bases not matched to a gene: 16. The CDR3 totals 18 residues. CDR1 is SEHNR and CDR2 is FQNEAQ in the germline V gene (reference sequence). CDR3 in amino acids: CASSFFPQVAGARNEQFF. The CDR3 DNA reads as TGTGCCAGCAGCTTTTTCCCCCAGGTAGCGGGGGCTCGAAATGAGCAGTTCTTC.

The genes are TRBV4-1 and TRBJ1-3, with D unresolved. Germline CDR1 is MGHRA and CDR2 is YSYEKL. Trimming took off 2 bases at V and 2 bases at J, with 7 bases between the two ends. This CDR3 is built from 14 residues. CDR3 bases: TGCGCCAGCAGCCAACTAAGGGCTGGAAACACCATATATTTT. Translating it yields CASSQLRAGNTIYF.

This clone is a singleton in its sample. The gene calls are TRBV5-1 and TRBJ2-5; 7 positions match TRBD1. Germline assignment: CDR1 SGHRS and CDR2 YFSETQ. The CDR3 is made up of 16 amino acids. Losses at the gene ends were 4 bases for V and 2 bases for J; bases not matched to a gene: 11. The CDR3 loop is CASSPTTGQLQETQYF. CDR3 in DNA: TGCGCCAGCAGCCCCACGACGGGACAGTTACAAGAGACCCAGTACTTC.

The sample holds one count of this clone. This chain joins TRBV18 and TRBJ1-2, with unresolved D. The CDR3 spans 14 residues. V was clipped by 0 bases and J by 1 base, with 6 bases between them. Germline values: CDR1 KGHSH, CDR2 LQKENI. CDR3 sequence: CASSPPSVNYGYTF. CDR3 nucleotide sequence: TGTGCCAGCTCACCACCGTCTGTTAACTATGGCTACACCTTC.

The chain is built from TRBV4-3 and TRBJ2-7; D gene uncertain. Germline-derived CDR1 and CDR2 are LGHNA and YSLEER. The V and J ends lost 0 bases and 6 bases respectively, with 9 bases between them. CDR3 length: 13 residues. The DNA of the CDR3 is TGCGCCAGCAGCCAAGATCCAAGGCGCGAGCAGTACTTC. It specifies CASSQDPRREQYF.

The rearrangement joins TRBV18 to TRBJ1-4; TRBD1 agrees at 11 bases. Unmatched junction bases numbered 8, after V lost 4 bases and J lost 7 bases. CDR1 is KGHSH, CDR2 LQKENI, per germline. This CDR3 region has 16 residues. The CDR3, as DNA: TGTGCCAGCTCACTTGATGAGGGGACAGGGGGTGAAAAACTGTTTTTT. Its translation is CASSLDEGTGGEKLFF. Supplemented by reference TRBV18 and TRBJ1-4, the full variable domain reads NAGVMQNPRHLVRRRGQEARLRCSPMKGHSHVYWYRQLPEEGLKFMVYLQKENIIDESGMPKERFSAEFPKEGPSILRIQQVVRGDSAAYFCASSLDEGTGGEKLFFGSGTQLSVL.

The chain recombines TRBV4-1 with TRBJ2-2; perhaps TRBD1 as D (6 bases). V lost 4 bases, J lost 2 bases, and 14 bases lay in between. Germline CDR1 reads MGHRA; CDR2 reads YSYEKL. The CDR3 length is 16 residues. CDR3: CASSPSGTLNTGELFF. The DNA of the CDR3 is TGCGCCAGCAGCCCTTCCGGGACACTTAACACCGGGGAGCTGTTTTTT.

In this sample, this clone turned up once. The CDR3 protein is CASSSQPGGVLEQYF. The CDR3 bases are TGTGCCAGCAGCTCCCAACCGGGTGGTGTACTCGAGCAGTACTTC. The rearrangement joins TRBV7-2 to TRBJ2-7; D not resolved. Germline V gene data show CDR1 as SGHTA and CDR2 as FQGNSA. The CDR3 length is 15 residues. The V and J ends lost 4 bases and 6 bases respectively, with 19 bases between them.

The gene calls are TRBV9 and TRBJ1-3, with 9 bases fitting TRBD1. This CDR3 spans 15 amino acids. Trimming took 1 base from V and 3 from J; bases not matched to a gene: 2. The germline V gene encodes CDR1 SGDLS and CDR2 YYNGEE. The CDR3 region is CASSVTGGDGNTIYF. The CDR3 coding sequence is TGTGCCAGCAGCGTAACAGGGGGCGATGGAAACACCATATATTTT. The full variable domain, rest sourced from reference TRBV9 and TRBJ1-3, is DSGVTQTPKHLITATGQRVTLRCSPRSGDLSVYWYQQSLDQGLQFLIQYYNGEERAKGNILERFSAQQFPDLHSELNLSSLELGDSALYFCASSVTGGDGNTIYFGEGSWLTVV.

The chain combines TRBV5-4 with TRBJ1-2; no definite D call. Between the trimmed V and J ends, which lost 2 bases and 7 bases, there was a span of 15 bases. CDR1 SGHNT and CDR2 YYREEE come from the germline V gene (reference sequence). The CDR3 covers 14 residues. CDR3 coding DNA: TGTGCCAGCAGCTTAGACGGAGGAAGAGGTGGCTACACCTTC. This gives the protein CASSLDGGRGGYTF. The variable domain in full, with the rest retrieved from reference TRBV5-4 and TRBJ1-2, is ETGVTQSPTHLIKTRGQQVTLRCSSQSGHNTVSWYQQALGQGPQFIFQYYREEENGRGNFPPRFSGLQFPNYSSELNVNALELDDSALYLCASSLDGGRGGYTFGSGTRLTVV.